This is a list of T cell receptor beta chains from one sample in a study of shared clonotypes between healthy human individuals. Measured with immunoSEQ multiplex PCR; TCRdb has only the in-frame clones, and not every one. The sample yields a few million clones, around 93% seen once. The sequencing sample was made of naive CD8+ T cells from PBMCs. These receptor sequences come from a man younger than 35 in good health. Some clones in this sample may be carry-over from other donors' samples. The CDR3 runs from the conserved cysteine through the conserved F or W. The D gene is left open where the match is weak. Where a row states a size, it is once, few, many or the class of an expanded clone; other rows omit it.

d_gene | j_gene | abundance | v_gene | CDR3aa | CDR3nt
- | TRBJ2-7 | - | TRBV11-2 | CASSLGVRAYEQYF | TGTGCCAGCAGCTTGGGGGTAAGGGCCTACGAGCAGTACTTC
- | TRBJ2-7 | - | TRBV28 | CASSYSLEQYF | TGTGCCAGCAGTTACTCCCTGGAGCAGTACTTC
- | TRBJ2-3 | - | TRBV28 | CASRQLVAPLSTDTQYF | TGTGCCAGCAGACAACTGGTAGCCCCTTTAAGCACAGATACGCAGTATTTT
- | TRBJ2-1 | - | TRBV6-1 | CASSELPDGVYNEQFF | TGTGCCAGCAGTGAATTGCCGGACGGAGTCTACAATGAGCAGTTCTTC
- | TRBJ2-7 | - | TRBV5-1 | CASSSDRSPYEQYF | TGCGCCAGCAGCTCGGACCGAAGCCCCTACGAGCAGTACTTC
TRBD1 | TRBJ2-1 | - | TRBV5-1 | CASSVAEGGRYNEQFF | TGCGCCAGCAGCGTAGCCGAAGGGGGCCGGTACAATGAGCAGTTCTTC
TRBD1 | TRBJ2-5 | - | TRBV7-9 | CASSYGSGQGTGETQYF | TGTGCCAGCAGCTACGGTTCGGGACAGGGGACGGGAGAGACCCAGTACTTC
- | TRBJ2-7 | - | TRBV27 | CASSWGGRGNEQYF | TGTGCCAGCAGTTGGGGGGGCCGGGGCAACGAGCAGTACTTC
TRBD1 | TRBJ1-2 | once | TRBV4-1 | CASSLIGTVDGYTF | TGCGCCAGCAGCCTGATAGGGACAGTGGACGGCTACACCTTC
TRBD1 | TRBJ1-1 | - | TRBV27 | CASLSDRNLGLAEAFF | TGTGCCAGCCTCTCGGACAGGAACCTTGGGTTGGCTGAAGCTTTCTTT
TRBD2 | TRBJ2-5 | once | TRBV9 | CASSPSSGRLGETQYF | TGTGCCAGCAGCCCCTCTAGCGGGAGATTGGGAGAGACCCAGTACTTC
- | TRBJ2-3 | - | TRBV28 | CASSLWTGATDTQYF | TGTGCCAGCAGTTTATGGACGGGAGCCACAGATACGCAGTATTTT
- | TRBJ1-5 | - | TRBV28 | CASSLLGGEGGDQPQHF | TGTGCCAGCAGTTTATTAGGTGGAGAGGGGGGAGATCAGCCCCAGCATTTT
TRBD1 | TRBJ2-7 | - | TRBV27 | CASSLTGGFSYEQYF | TGTGCCAGCAGTTTGACAGGGGGGTTCTCCTACGAGCAGTACTTC
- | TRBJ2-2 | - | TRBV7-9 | CASSADSPNTGELFF | TGTGCCAGCAGCGCGGACAGCCCGAACACCGGGGAGCTGTTTTTT
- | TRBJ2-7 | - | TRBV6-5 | CASSYLTGYEQYF | TGTGCCAGCAGTTACCTGACTGGCTACGAGCAGTACTTC
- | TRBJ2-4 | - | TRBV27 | CASSPAIAKNIQYF | TGTGCCAGCAGCCCGGCAATAGCCAAAAACATTCAGTACTTC
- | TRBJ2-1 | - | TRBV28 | CASSLFGQVKRTYNEQFF | TGTGCCAGCAGCCTCTTCGGGCAGGTTAAACGGACCTACAATGAGCAGTTCTTC
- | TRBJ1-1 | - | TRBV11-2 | CASSLGVGGNTEAFF | TGTGCCAGCAGCTTAGGAGTTGGAGGGAACACTGAAGCTTTCTTT
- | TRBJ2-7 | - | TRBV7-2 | CASSLAILAGKFYEQYF | TGTGCCAGCAGCTTAGCGATTCTGGCAGGCAAGTTCTACGAGCAGTACTTC
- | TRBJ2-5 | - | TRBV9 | CASSVEGAGMETQYF | TGTGCCAGCAGCGTAGAAGGGGCCGGGATGGAGACCCAGTACTTC
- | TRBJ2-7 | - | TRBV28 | CASHPSGGGYEQYF | TGTGCCAGCCATCCATCAGGGGGAGGTTACGAGCAGTACTTC
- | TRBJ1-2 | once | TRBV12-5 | CASGLEGSIVGYTF | TGTGCTAGTGGTTTGGAAGGGTCCATTGTGGGCTACACCTTC
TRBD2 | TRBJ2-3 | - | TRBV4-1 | CASSQDLAGEADTQYF | TGCGCCAGCAGCCAAGATTTGGCGGGAGAGGCAGATACGCAGTATTTT
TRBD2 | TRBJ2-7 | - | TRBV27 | CASSLILAGGSSYEQYF | TGTGCCAGCAGTTTGATACTAGCGGGAGGCTCTTCCTACGAGCAGTACTTC
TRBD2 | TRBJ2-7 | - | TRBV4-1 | CASSQGRIRTSGTYEQYF | TGCGCCAGCAGCCAAGGTCGGATAAGGACTAGCGGAACCTACGAGCAGTACTTC
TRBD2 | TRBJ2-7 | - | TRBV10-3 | CAISGAGTSGRTYEQYF | TGTGCCATCAGTGGGGCCGGGACTAGCGGGAGGACCTACGAGCAGTACTTC
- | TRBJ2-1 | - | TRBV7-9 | CASNPLPGSGGNNEQFF | TGTGCCAGCAACCCCCTCCCCGGGTCTGGGGGGAACAATGAGCAGTTCTTC
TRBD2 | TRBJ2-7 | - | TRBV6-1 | CASSVTPPSGSLREQYF | TGTGCCAGCAGTGTCACACCCCCCAGCGGGAGCCTTCGGGAGCAGTACTTC
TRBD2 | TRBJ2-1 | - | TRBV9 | CASSAFGAGGYNEQFF | TGTGCCAGCAGCGCCTTCGGAGCGGGAGGGTATAATGAGCAGTTCTTC
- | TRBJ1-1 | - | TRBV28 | CASSLFRRNTEAFF | TGTGCCAGCAGTTTATTCCGCAGGAACACTGAAGCTTTCTTT
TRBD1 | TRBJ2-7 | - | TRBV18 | CASSPGTGFYEQYF | TGTGCCAGCTCACCCGGGACAGGGTTCTACGAGCAGTACTTC
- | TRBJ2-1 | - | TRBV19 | CASSMVDEQFF | TGTGCCAGTAGTATGGTCGATGAGCAGTTCTTC
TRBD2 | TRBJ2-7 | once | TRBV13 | CASSLDPTSGIYEQYF | TGTGCCAGCAGCTTAGATCCGACTAGCGGGATTTACGAGCAGTACTTC
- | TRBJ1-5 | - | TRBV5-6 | CASSLGAGDQPQHF | TGTGCCAGCAGCTTGGGGGCAGGGGATCAGCCCCAGCATTTT
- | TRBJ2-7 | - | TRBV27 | CASSSTRGQGYEQYF | TGTGCCAGCAGTTCCACCCGGGGGCAGGGTTACGAGCAGTACTTC
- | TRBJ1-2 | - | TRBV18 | CASSPPGGRWGHRNYGYTF | TGTGCCAGCTCACCGCCGGGCGGGCGATGGGGGCATAGAAACTATGGCTACACCTTC
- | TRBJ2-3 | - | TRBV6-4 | CASSDVRGAIDTQYF | TGTGCCAGCAGTGACGTTCGGGGTGCGATAGATACGCAGTATTTT
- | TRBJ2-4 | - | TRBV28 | CASSFREGKNIQYF | TGTGCCAGCAGTTTTAGAGAGGGCAAAAACATTCAGTACTTC
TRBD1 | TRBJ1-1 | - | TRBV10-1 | CASSKLQGLNTEAFF | TGCGCCAGCAGCAAACTACAGGGGCTGAACACTGAAGCTTTCTTT
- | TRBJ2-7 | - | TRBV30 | CASDLDSSYEQYF | TGTGCCTCAGACTTGGACAGCTCCTACGAGCAGTACTTC
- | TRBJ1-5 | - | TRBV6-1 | CASSALTGTNQPQHF | TGTGCCAGCAGTGCCCTGACAGGAACAAATCAGCCCCAGCATTTT
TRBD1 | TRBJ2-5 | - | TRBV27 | CASSSTGDEETQYF | TGTGCCAGCAGTTCTACAGGGGACGAGGAGACCCAGTACTTC
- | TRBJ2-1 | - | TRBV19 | CASTKTGGHFNEQFF | TGTGCCAGTACTAAAACGGGGGGACACTTCAATGAGCAGTTCTTC
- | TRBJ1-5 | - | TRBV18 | CASSPIGLEGNQPQHF | TGTGCCAGCTCACCAATCGGCCTGGAGGGAAATCAGCCCCAGCATTTT
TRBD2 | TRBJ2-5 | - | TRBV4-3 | CASSQVSGDQETQYF | TGCGCCAGCAGCCAAGTTAGCGGGGACCAAGAGACCCAGTACTTC
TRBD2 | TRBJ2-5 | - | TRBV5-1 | CASSTSGRMVETQYF | TGCGCCAGCAGTACTAGCGGGAGAATGGTGGAGACCCAGTACTTC
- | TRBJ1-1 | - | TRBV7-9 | CASSLAATEAFF | TGTGCCAGCAGCTTAGCTGCCACTGAAGCTTTCTTT
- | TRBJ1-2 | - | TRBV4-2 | CASSHAGGTATNYGYTF | TGTGCCAGCAGCCACGCGGGAGGAACAGCAACTAACTATGGCTACACCTTC
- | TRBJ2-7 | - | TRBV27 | CASKRLISGAYEQYF | TGTGCCAGCAAACGTTTAATTAGCGGAGCCTACGAGCAGTACTTC
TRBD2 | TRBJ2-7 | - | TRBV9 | CASSGASGTYEQYF | TGTGCCAGCAGCGGGGCTAGCGGAACCTACGAGCAGTACTTC
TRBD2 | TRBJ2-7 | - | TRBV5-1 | CASSLGGSGSLEVEQYF | TGCGCCAGCAGCTTGGGAGGTAGCGGGAGCCTTGAGGTCGAGCAGTACTTC
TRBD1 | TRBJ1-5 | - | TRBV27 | CASSSNWDRDQPQHF | TGTGCCAGCAGTTCCAATTGGGACAGGGACCAGCCCCAGCATTTT
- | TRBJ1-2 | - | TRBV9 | CASSGGGSYGYTF | TGTGCCAGCAGCGGTGGAGGGTCCTATGGCTACACCTTC